One sample yielded the 23 T cell receptor beta chains listed below, sequenced in a study of cytomegalovirus exposure and HLA in healthy donors. It was with 60 Vbeta and 13 Jbeta primers that the PCR ran. Measured with immunoSEQ multiplex PCR; TCRdb has only the in-frame clones, and not every one. Among 150,000 to 200,000 clones listed, about 75% were seen once. Sequencing was carried out using PBMCs. The source of these receptors is a female donor in good health and CMV-seronegative.

The chain carries TRBV9 and TRBJ2-5; 14 bases fit TRBD2. The CDR3 is 15 amino acids. V gave up 0 bases and J gave up 5 bases; unmatched junction bases: 0. Germline-derived CDR1 and CDR2 are SGDLS and YYNGEE. CDR3 protein: CASSVGLAGGETQYF. For the CDR3, the DNA is TGTGCCAGCAGCGTAGGACTAGCGGGGGGGGAGACCCAGTACTTC. The whole variable domain, remainder taken from reference TRBV9 and TRBJ2-5, is DSGVTQTPKHLITATGQRVTLRCSPRSGDLSVYWYQQSLDQGLQFLIQYYNGEERAKGNILERFSAQQFPDLHSELNLSSLELGDSALYFCASSVGLAGGETQYFGPGTRLLVL.

As regards this clone: At one of its ends the junction is not consistent with the germline gene, which may arise from a read error. J is TRBJ1-1 and V is TRBV7-9; TRBD1 is a possible D gene (5 bases). The CDR3 runs to 15 residues. Germline CDR1 reads SEHNR; CDR2 reads FQNEAQ (reference sequence). Written as DNA, the CDR3 is TGTTCCAGCAGCTTATTAGGGGCGGAGAACACTGAAGCTTTCTTT. Residues: CSSSLLGAENTEAFF.

The chain uses TRBV4-1 and TRBJ1-2; D may be TRBD1 (5 bases). V was trimmed by 0 bases and J by 4 bases, leaving 12 bases between them. The CDR3 is made up of 15 amino acids. Germline loops: CDR1 MGHRA, CDR2 YSYEKL. In DNA form, the CDR3 reads TGCGCCAGCAGCCAAGACGCGACAGTTATCTATGGCTACACCTTC. This encodes CASSQDATVIYGYTF.

The chain employs TRBV5-4 and TRBJ2-5; 11 bases are shared with TRBD2. The V segment lost 3 bases and the J segment 1 base; nucleotides outside the gene matches: 2. This CDR3 region has 15 residues. CDR1 and CDR2 (germline): SGHNT, YYREEE (reference sequence). The DNA for the CDR3 is TGTGCCAGCAGCTCTGGGACTAGCGGCCAAGAGACCCAGTACTTC. Its translation is CASSSGTSGQETQYF.

This chain links TRBV10-3 with TRBJ1-2, with 10 bases matching TRBD1. V lost 8 bases to trimming and J lost 0 bases; unmatched junction nucleotides: 6. There are 15 residues in the CDR3. Germline V gene lookup returns CDR1 ENHRY and CDR2 SYGVKD. The CDR3 region is CAIRDRGDSNYGYTF. The CDR3 DNA sequence: TGTGCCATCCGGGACAGGGGCGACTCTAACTATGGCTACACCTTC.

J is TRBJ1-6 and V is TRBV5-1; D gene uncertain. Per germline, CDR1 SGHRS and CDR2 YFSETQ. This CDR3 has 13 amino acids. V shed 7 bases and J shed 10 bases, with 15 bases lying between them. CDR3 DNA: TGCGCCAGCGGATTGGCCGGGAACTCACCCCTCCACTTT. Encoded protein: CASGLAGNSPLHF.

The chain couples TRBV9 to TRBJ1-1; D is undetermined. With 0 bases removed from V and 6 bases from J, the gap between germline ends came to 12 bases. The CDR3 has 14 amino acids. Germline V gene lookup returns CDR1 SGDLS and CDR2 YYNGEE. This CDR3 reads CASSVASSWAEAFF. CDR3 nucleotide sequence: TGTGCCAGCAGCGTAGCTTCTAGCTGGGCTGAAGCTTTCTTT.

In this sample, this clone turned up a few times. The chain is built from TRBV18 and TRBJ2-1, with 8 bases fitting TRBD1. The CDR3 contains 15 residues. The germline V gene encodes CDR1 KGHSH and CDR2 LQKENI. V was clipped by 3 bases and J by 4 bases; unmatched bases: 5. CDR3 DNA sequence: TGTGCCAGCTCACCCTCAGGGGGCGCGTACAATGAGCAGTTCTTC. Amino acid sequence: CASSPSGGAYNEQFF.

The V gene is TRBV5-1, the J gene TRBJ2-3; 7 nucleotides align to TRBD1. The CDR3 runs to 14 residues. With V trimmed by 4 bases and J by 1 base, 3 bases remained unmatched. Germline V gene lookup returns CDR1 SGHRS and CDR2 YFSETQ. The CDR3: CASSNTGGTDTQYF. DNA of the CDR3: TGCGCCAGCAGCAATACAGGGGGCACAGATACGCAGTATTTT.

The V gene is TRBV27, the J gene TRBJ2-3; 8 bases agree with TRBD2. Per the germline V gene, CDR1 is MNHEY and CDR2 is SMNVEV (reference sequence). Trimming cost V 6 bases and J 0 bases; bases outside gene matches: 11. The CDR3 runs to 17 residues. The CDR3 DNA reads as TGTGCCAGCAGGCCCGATAGGTCTAGCGGGAGCACAGATACGCAGTATTTT. Translated, it gives CASRPDRSSGSTDTQYF.

There are a few counts of this clone. CDR3 in DNA: TGTGCCAGCAGCCCGCGGGGACAGGGGGCTCACGAGCAGTACTTC. This translates into CASSPRGQGAHEQYF. This chain connects TRBV7-6 to TRBJ2-7; 12 nucleotides align to TRBD1. J lost 5 bases, V lost 5 bases, and 7 bases had no gene match. There are 15 residues in the CDR3. The germline V gene has CDR1 SGHVS and CDR2 FNYEAQ.

The rearrangement links TRBV5-1 to TRBJ1-1; D perhaps matches TRBD1 (5 bases). The CDR3 consists of 13 residues. The V and J ends lost 4 bases and 4 bases respectively, with 11 bases between them. Germline V gene lookup returns CDR1 SGHRS and CDR2 YFSETQ. DNA of the CDR3: TGCGCCAGCAGCCGCCAAAGGGGCACTGAAGCTTTCTTT. It translates to CASSRQRGTEAFF.

This clone was seen a single time. The chain links TRBV7-2 to TRBJ2-3; the match to TRBD2 covers 11 bases. V lost 4 bases to trimming and J lost 2 bases; unmatched junction nucleotides: 2. Germline V gene data show CDR1 as SGHTA and CDR2 as FQGNSA. The CDR3 consists of 15 residues. The CDR3 region has the DNA TGTGCCAGCAGCTCTAGCGGGAGGACCACAGATACGCAGTATTTT. This gives the protein CASSSSGRTTDTQYF.

The J gene is TRBJ2-3, the V gene TRBV2; D gene ambiguous. Looked up from germline, CDR1 is SNHLY and CDR2 is FYNNEI. Trimming cost V 3 bases and J 2 bases, with 3 bases left between them. CDR3 length: 12 amino acids. The CDR3 sequence: CASSEYTDTQYF. The CDR3 coding sequence is TGTGCCAGCAGTGAGTACACAGATACGCAGTATTTT.

This rearrangement joins TRBV9 to TRBJ2-7; D is uncertain. Germline assignment: CDR1 SGDLS and CDR2 YYNGEE. Trimming stripped 0 bases from V and 3 bases from J, with 10 bases between. This CDR3 is built from 14 residues. The CDR3 coding sequence is TGTGCCAGCAGCGTAGGATCCCTCGGCTACGAGCAGTACTTC. It specifies CASSVGSLGYEQYF.

The chain combines TRBV7-9 with TRBJ1-1; 7 bases fit TRBD1. The CDR3 spans 16 residues. Per the germline V gene, CDR1 is SEHNR and CDR2 is FQNEAQ (reference sequence). V lost 4 bases to trimming and J lost 0 bases; unmatched junction nucleotides: 8. CDR3 residues: CASSYRQGAMNTEAFF. The CDR3 DNA sequence: TGTGCCAGCAGCTACCGACAGGGCGCTATGAACACTGAAGCTTTCTTT.

The chain couples TRBV2 to TRBJ1-2, with D uncertain. V lost 3 bases to trimming and J lost 5 bases, with 13 bases between them. Germline CDR1 reads SNHLY; CDR2 reads FYNNEI. The CDR3 length is 14 residues. The CDR3 sequence: CASSERTAFYGYTF. In DNA, the CDR3 is TGTGCCAGCAGTGAGAGAACAGCCTTTTATGGCTACACCTTC.

The chain has TRBV7-9 and TRBJ1-1; the D gene is possibly TRBD1 (6 bases). Trimming took off 3 bases at V and 5 bases at J, with 13 bases between the two ends. This CDR3 is built from 14 residues. Germline V gene lookup returns CDR1 SEHNR and CDR2 FQNEAQ (reference sequence). The CDR3 bases are TGTGCCAGCAGCTTTACAGGGAGATGGACTGAAGCTTTCTTT. It encodes CASSFTGRWTEAFF.

J is TRBJ2-2 and V is TRBV18, with D possibly matching TRBD2 (6 bases). The germline V gene encodes CDR1 KGHSH and CDR2 LQKENI. This CDR3 contains 15 residues. V lost 6 bases, J lost 2 bases, and 13 bases lay in between. CDR3 sequence (DNA): TGTGCCAGCTCCCAATCAGCGGGCAACACCGGGGAGCTGTTTTTT. Translating gives CASSQSAGNTGELFF.

A remark on this clone: The junction departs from germline at one end; a sequencing error may be responsible. This rearrangement joins TRBV4-2 to TRBJ2-7; D is possibly TRBD1 (5 bases). CDR1 is LGHNA and CDR2 is YNFKEQ in the germline V gene. The CDR3 contains 14 residues. The CDR3 loop reads CASSQVAGLPFLDF. Written as DNA, the CDR3 is TGTGCCAGCAGCCAAGTGGCAGGGCTCCCATTTTTGGACTTC.

The chain carries TRBV5-1 and TRBJ2-7; 9 bases align to TRBD2. Germline lookup yields CDR1 SGHRS and CDR2 YFSETQ. V trimming: 0 bases; J trimming: 2 bases; junction bases outside the gene matches: 6. This CDR3 is 16 amino acids long. The CDR3 protein is CASSLGSSGAPYEQYF. The CDR3 DNA is TGCGCCAGCAGCTTGGGTTCTAGCGGGGCCCCCTACGAGCAGTACTTC.

About this clone itself: Other DNA sequences of this sample code for an identical CDR3. V and J are TRBV4-1 and TRBJ1-5; TRBD1 matches 9 bases. Unmatched junction bases numbered 6, after V lost 1 base and J lost 5 bases. CDR3 length: 16 amino acids. Germline loops: CDR1 MGHRA, CDR2 YSYEKL. The CDR3 loop is CASSQGDRVRDQPQHF. Here the CDR3 DNA reads TGCGCCAGCAGCCAAGGGGACAGGGTTAGGGATCAGCCCCAGCATTTT.

Only one count was recorded for this clone. This chain uses TRBV29-1 with TRBJ1-1; no clear D. The CDR3 length is 14 residues. Germline V lookup: CDR1 SQVTM, CDR2 ANQGSEA. With 1 base removed from V and 0 bases from J, the gap between germline ends came to 9 bases. CDR3 nucleotides: TGCAGCGTTGAAGGGCAAAAAATGAACACTGAAGCTTTCTTT. Amino acid sequence: CSVEGQKMNTEAFF.